Listed below are T cell receptor beta chains from one sample, sequenced in a study of blood T cell repertoires in COVID-19. Assay: immunoSEQ multiplex PCR; the TCRdb copy retains only in-frame clones and omits some. The sample shows 18,000 or so clones, roughly 88% of them seen only once. Input material: peripheral blood. These receptors originate from a man aged 35-49 years with active COVID-19. CDR3s include the opening cysteine and the closing phenylalanine or tryptophan. The order of the fields is J gene, D gene, CDR3 length, clone size, V gene, CDR3 protein, CDR3 DNA. D genes are given only for firm matches. Clone size is stated in some rows and not others, as once, few, many or a class when expanded.

TRBJ2-7,NA,14,once,TRBV18,CASSPYTEAYEQYF,TGTGCCAGCTCACCCTACACGGAGGCCTACGAGCAGTACTTC
TRBJ1-5,NA,14,NA,TRBV4-1,CASSQTGSNQPQHF,TGCGCCAGCAGCCAAACAGGGTCCAATCAGCCCCAGCATTTT
TRBJ1-1,NA,16,few,TRBV14,CASSQDRYFMNTEAFF,TGTGCCAGCAGCCAAGACCGATACTTCATGAACACTGAAGCTTTCTTT
TRBJ2-1,TRBD2,15,NA,TRBV7-2,CASSKTRTSGREQFF,TGTGCCAGCAGCAAGACACGGACTAGCGGGAGGGAGCAGTTCTTC
TRBJ1-2,NA,13,NA,TRBV6-5,CASSYEGNYGYTF,TGTGCCAGCAGTTACGAGGGTAACTATGGCTACACCTTC
TRBJ1-2,TRBD1,13,NA,TRBV27,CASSFRTGNGYTF,TGTGCCAGCAGTTTCAGGACAGGGAATGGCTACACCTTC
TRBJ2-5,NA,14,NA,TRBV6-5,CASSKYRGGETQYF,TGTGCCAGCAGTAAGTACAGGGGAGGAGAGACCCAGTACTTC
TRBJ2-5,NA,14,NA,TRBV7-9,CASSLSGPQETQYF,TGTGCCAGCAGCTTGAGTGGGCCCCAAGAGACCCAGTACTTC
TRBJ2-5,TRBD2,16,NA,TRBV4-1,CASSQRRTSGQETQYF,TGCGCCAGCAGCCAAAGAAGGACTAGCGGCCAAGAGACCCAGTACTTC
TRBJ1-5,NA,14,NA,TRBV6-5,CASRPGRQGQPQHF,TGTGCCAGCAGACCAGGACGGCAGGGTCAGCCCCAGCATTTT
TRBJ2-7,NA,14,few,TRBV2,CASRAGIGSYEQYF,TGTGCCAGCAGGGCCGGGATAGGCTCCTACGAGCAGTACTTC
TRBJ2-7,NA,15,once,TRBV9,CASSVGGSILYEQYF,TGTGCCAGCAGCGTAGGAGGGAGTATCTTATACGAGCAGTACTTC
TRBJ1-2,TRBD1,13,NA,TRBV7-3,CASSFGTGYGYTF,TGTGCCAGCAGCTTCGGGACAGGCTATGGCTACACCTTC
TRBJ1-4,NA,14,NA,TRBV2,CASDPQGRDEKLFF,TGTGCCAGCGATCCCCAGGGGAGGGATGAAAAACTGTTTTTT
TRBJ1-1,TRBD1,15,NA,TRBV28,CASRSLDRVGTEAFF,TGTGCCAGCAGATCACTCGACAGGGTTGGCACTGAAGCTTTCTTT
TRBJ1-1,TRBD1,15,NA,TRBV5-1,CASSLDGQGNTEAFF,TGCGCCAGCAGCTTGGATGGACAGGGGAACACTGAAGCTTTCTTT
TRBJ2-1,TRBD1,18,NA,TRBV4-1,CASSQVRGRLERHNEQFF,TGCGCCAGCAGCCAAGTCAGGGGGCGACTAGAGCGTCACAATGAGCAGTTCTTC
TRBJ1-2,NA,15,NA,TRBV9,CASSVAGEAVYGYTF,TGTGCCAGCAGCGTAGCTGGGGAGGCAGTCTATGGCTACACCTTC
TRBJ1-2,TRBD1,18,NA,TRBV29-1,CSVEDLWTGSYFGYGYTF,TGCAGCGTTGAAGATCTTTGGACAGGGTCTTATTTCGGTTATGGCTACACCTTC
TRBJ2-7,TRBD2,15,once,TRBV6-5,CASSRGAGLAGAEYF,TGTGCCAGCAGTCGAGGGGCGGGACTAGCGGGAGCAGAGTACTTC
TRBJ1-5,NA,13,few,TRBV7-8,CASSSLGNQPQHF,TGTGCCAGCAGCTCCCTCGGCAATCAGCCCCAGCATTTT
TRBJ2-3,NA,16,NA,TRBV10-1,CASSDKRLGAGDTQYF,TGCGCCAGCAGTGATAAGCGACTAGGGGCGGGAGATACGCAGTATTTT
TRBJ2-7,NA,15,NA,TRBV27,CASSRDSSSSYEQYF,TGTGCCAGCAGTCGGGACTCCTCGAGCTCCTACGAGCAGTACTTC
TRBJ1-2,NA,13,NA,TRBV30,CALLTKHNYGYTF,TGTGCCTTACTCACCAAGCATAACTATGGCTACACCTTC
TRBJ2-1,TRBD2,16,NA,TRBV4-1,CASSQAGLAANNEQFF,TGCGCCAGCAGCCAAGCGGGACTAGCGGCGAACAATGAGCAGTTCTTC
TRBJ2-7,TRBD2,16,NA,TRBV7-9,CASSRTSGESSYEQYF,TGTGCCAGCAGCAGGACTAGCGGGGAAAGCTCCTACGAGCAGTACTTC
TRBJ2-7,NA,14,NA,TRBV5-6,CASSQADTLEEQYF,TGTGCCAGCAGCCAGGCGGACACCTTAGAGGAGCAGTACTTC
TRBJ2-2,TRBD2,17,NA,TRBV7-9,CASSHGLAGSNTGELFF,TGTGCCAGCAGCCATGGACTAGCGGGGTCGAACACCGGGGAGCTGTTTTTT
TRBJ2-7,NA,14,NA,TRBV2,CASNRGLYSYEQYF,TGTGCCAGCAATAGAGGACTCTACTCCTACGAGCAGTACTTC
TRBJ2-1,TRBD2,15,NA,TRBV6-6,CASASGREVAGEQFF,TGTGCCAGCGCTAGCGGGAGAGAGGTTGCAGGTGAGCAGTTCTTC
TRBJ2-1,NA,13,NA,TRBV2,CASWGDSYNEQFF,TGTGCCTCGTGGGGGGACTCCTACAATGAGCAGTTCTTC
TRBJ1-3,TRBD1,20,NA,TRBV13,CASSLGLGQGITSSGNTIYF,TGTGCCAGCAGCTTAGGTTTAGGACAGGGGATTACCTCCTCTGGAAACACCATATATTTT
TRBJ1-5,NA,13,NA,TRBV19,CASSERGGQPQHF,TGTGCCAGTAGTGAACGGGGTGGGCAGCCCCAGCATTTT
TRBJ1-3,NA,15,once,TRBV2,CASSAHQGPGNTIYF,TGTGCCAGCAGTGCCCACCAGGGTCCTGGAAACACCATATATTTT
TRBJ2-7,TRBD2,15,NA,TRBV11-2,CASSFGSSGTYEQYF,TGTGCCAGCAGCTTCGGATCTAGCGGAACCTACGAGCAGTACTTC
TRBJ2-2,NA,14,NA,TRBV29-1,CSASGSTHTGELFF,TGCAGCGCCTCCGGGTCGACTCACACCGGGGAGCTGTTTTTT
TRBJ2-3,TRBD2,13,NA,TRBV4-1,CASSGEGTDTQYF,TGCGCCAGCAGCGGGGAGGGAACAGATACGCAGTATTTT
TRBJ2-2,NA,16,NA,TRBV11-3,CASSLMGAVGTGELFF,TGTGCCAGCAGCTTAATGGGGGCGGTGGGAACCGGGGAGCTGTTTTTT
TRBJ2-2,TRBD2,17,NA,TRBV6-2/TRBV6-3,CASSYSGTSGYTGELFF,TGTGCCAGCAGTTACTCAGGGACTAGCGGTTACACCGGGGAGCTGTTTTTT
TRBJ2-1,TRBD2,15,NA,TRBV9,CASTGGLAAPGEQFF,TGTGCCAGTACCGGCGGGCTAGCGGCTCCGGGGGAGCAGTTCTTC
TRBJ1-4,NA,16,NA,TRBV6-2/TRBV6-3,CASSYPPRQEEEKLFF,TGTGCCAGCAGTTACCCACCCAGACAAGAAGAGGAAAAACTGTTTTTT
TRBJ2-3,TRBD1,15,NA,TRBV27,CASSLSGGATDTQYF,TGTGCCAGCAGCCTATCAGGGGGCGCCACAGATACGCAGTATTTT
TRBJ2-7,NA,15,NA,TRBV9,CASSVDPLSSFEQYF,TGTGCCAGCAGCGTAGATCCTCTCTCGTCCTTCGAGCAGTACTTC
TRBJ2-1,NA,17,NA,TRBV6-2/TRBV6-3,CASSYSGALVSYNEQFF,TGTGCCAGCAGTTACTCCGGAGCACTCGTATCCTACAATGAGCAGTTCTTC
TRBJ2-7,TRBD1,16,NA,TRBV11-2,CASRTSGQGVTYEQYF,TGTGCCAGCAGAACGTCGGGACAGGGGGTTACCTACGAGCAGTACTTC
TRBJ2-7,NA,17,once,TRBV28,CASSSAPGDGPLGEQYF,TGTGCCAGCAGTTCAGCCCCGGGGGACGGCCCCTTAGGCGAGCAGTACTTC
TRBJ2-7,TRBD2,16,once,TRBV5-4,CASSLAKGLAGEGQYF,TGTGCCAGCAGCTTGGCCAAGGGACTAGCGGGAGAAGGGCAGTACTTC
TRBJ2-1,TRBD1,16,once,TRBV5-6,CASRIPGQGAGNEQFF,TGTGCCAGCAGGATTCCGGGACAGGGGGCAGGAAATGAGCAGTTCTTC
TRBJ2-3,NA,14,once,TRBV5-1,CASSSYRDADTQYF,TGCGCCAGCAGCTCCTACAGGGATGCAGATACGCAGTATTTT
TRBJ2-3,TRBD2,16,NA,TRBV10-3,CAITGTSDDSTDTQYF,TGTGCCATCACCGGGACTAGCGACGACAGCACAGATACGCAGTATTTT
TRBJ2-4,NA,15,NA,TRBV4-3,CASSQTITAKNIQYF,TGCGCCAGCAGCCAGACTATAACCGCCAAAAACATTCAGTACTTC
TRBJ2-1,NA,13,few,TRBV7-3,CASSLTNYNEQFF,TGTGCCAGCAGCCTGACTAATTACAATGAGCAGTTCTTC
TRBJ2-3,TRBD1,13,NA,TRBV5-1,CASGTGSTDTQYF,TGCGCCAGCGGGACAGGGTCCACAGATACGCAGTATTTT
TRBJ2-3,TRBD2,15,NA,TRBV11-2,CASSSPGGPTDTQYF,TGTGCCAGCAGCTCACCGGGAGGGCCTACAGATACGCAGTATTTT
TRBJ1-4,TRBD1,16,NA,TRBV13,CASSNRDRELNEKLFF,TGTGCCAGCAGCAACCGGGACAGGGAGTTAAATGAAAAACTGTTTTTT